Listed below are T cell receptor beta chains from one sample, sequenced in a study of T cell responses to AZD1222 COVID-19 vaccine. The method was immunoSEQ multiplex PCR; TCRdb's version includes in-frame clones alone and lacks a portion of them. Among tens of thousands of clones listed, under 95% were seen once. Material: peripheral blood, obtained on day 0 of AZD1222 vaccination. These receptors came from an adult in good health. Both conserved end residues are part of each CDR3. D genes are given only for firm matches. Expanded clones get a size class; other rows say once, few or many, or leave the size out.

d_call,v_call,cdr3_length,clone_size,j_call,cdr3_aa,cdr3_nt
TRBD2,TRBV24-1,16,NA,TRBJ2-3,CATSRTSGSQSDTQYF,TGTGCCACCAGTCGGACTAGCGGGAGTCAGTCTGATACGCAGTATTTT
NA,TRBV9,13,NA,TRBJ1-1,CASSVAVNTEAFF,TGTGCCAGCAGCGTCGCCGTCAACACTGAAGCTTTCTTT
NA,TRBV15,16,NA,TRBJ1-6,CATSRDPGMRDSPLHF,TGTGCCACCAGCAGAGATCCCGGCATGAGGGATTCACCCCTCCACTTT
TRBD1,TRBV4-2,17,NA,TRBJ2-7,CASSQDEVGQGIDEQYF,TGTGCCAGCAGCCAAGATGAGGTGGGACAGGGAATTGACGAGCAGTACTTC
TRBD1,TRBV6-1,14,NA,TRBJ1-3,CASSEQGQGNTIYF,TGTGCCAGCAGTGAACAGGGACAGGGGAACACCATATATTTT
NA,TRBV7-3,16,NA,TRBJ2-4,CASSLARGLAKNIQYF,TGTGCCAGCAGCTTGGCGAGGGGGTTAGCCAAAAACATTCAGTACTTC
NA,TRBV13,16,NA,TRBJ2-1,CASSHFRTEGNNEQFF,TGTGCCAGCAGCCATTTTCGGACAGAAGGTAACAATGAGCAGTTCTTC
NA,TRBV11-2,12,once,TRBJ1-5,CASSSQGQPQHF,TGTGCCAGCAGCTCACAGGGCCAGCCCCAGCATTTT
NA,TRBV7-6,15,NA,TRBJ1-6,CASSPNSGENSPLHF,TGTGCCAGCAGTCCGAACTCCGGTGAAAATTCACCCCTCCACTTT
TRBD1,TRBV27,15,NA,TRBJ1-2,CASSLTDRDGYGYTF,TGTGCCAGCAGTTTAACGGACAGGGATGGCTATGGCTACACCTTC
NA,TRBV5-1,13,once,TRBJ1-2,CASSFPGVEGYTF,TGCGCCAGCAGCTTCCCAGGTGTAGAGGGCTACACCTTC
NA,TRBV29-1,12,NA,TRBJ1-1,CSAGDNLIEAFF,TGCAGCGCTGGGGACAACCTGATTGAAGCTTTCTTT
TRBD1,TRBV6-6,14,NA,TRBJ1-6,CASSTGGDDSPLHF,TGTGCCAGCAGTACAGGGGGCGACGATTCACCCCTCCACTTT
TRBD2,TRBV11-3,15,once,TRBJ2-3,CASSPSGRAGDTQYF,TGTGCCAGCAGTCCCAGCGGGAGGGCCGGGGATACGCAGTATTTT
NA,TRBV7-9,14,few,TRBJ2-7,CASSDLIDGSEQYF,TGTGCCAGCAGCGATTTAATCGACGGATCCGAGCAGTACTTC
NA,TRBV11-2,14,NA,TRBJ1-1,CASSLVGVNTEAFF,TGTGCCAGCAGCTTAGTGGGTGTGAACACTGAAGCTTTCTTT
NA,TRBV3-1/TRBV3-2,12,NA,TRBJ2-7,CASSQGGYEQYF,TGTGCCAGCAGCCAAGGGGGATACGAGCAGTACTTC
TRBD1,TRBV6-4,14,NA,TRBJ2-2,CASSGTGDTGELFF,TGTGCCAGCAGTGGGACAGGAGACACCGGGGAGCTGTTTTTT
TRBD1,TRBV27,14,NA,TRBJ2-7,CASSGTGGAYEQYF,TGTGCCAGCAGTGGCACAGGGGGAGCTTACGAGCAGTACTTC
TRBD1,TRBV9,14,NA,TRBJ1-2,CASTRDRPNYGYTF,TGTGCCAGCACCAGGGACAGGCCTAACTATGGCTACACCTTC
NA,TRBV6-2/TRBV6-3,16,NA,TRBJ1-3,CASSYDTPFSGNTIYF,TGTGCCAGCAGTTACGACACCCCATTTTCTGGAAACACCATATATTTT
NA,TRBV5-6,16,NA,TRBJ1-2,CASSLAGVEGTYGYTF,TGTGCCAGCAGCTTGGCGGGCGTGGAGGGTACCTATGGCTACACCTTC
NA,TRBV24-1,14,NA,TRBJ1-2,CATSDTGSNYGYTF,TGTGCCACCAGTGATACAGGGAGTAACTATGGCTACACCTTC
NA,TRBV5-5,15,NA,TRBJ1-1,CASSLTDQENTEAFF,TGTGCCAGCAGCTTGACGGACCAAGAGAACACTGAAGCTTTCTTT
TRBD1,TRBV19,16,NA,TRBJ1-4,CASSREHRGRDEKLFF,TGTGCCAGTAGTAGGGAGCACAGGGGGCGTGATGAAAAACTGTTTTTT
NA,TRBV5-1,13,NA,TRBJ1-3,CASSEWKGDTIYF,TGCGCCAGCAGCGAGTGGAAGGGTGACACCATATATTTT
TRBD1,TRBV7-9,14,NA,TRBJ1-2,CASSLLTGSGGYTF,TGTGCCAGCAGCTTACTGACAGGGTCGGGTGGCTACACCTTC
TRBD1,TRBV7-9,14,NA,TRBJ2-7,CASSRPPHRGQQYF,TGTGCCAGCAGCCGACCCCCACACAGGGGACAGCAGTACTTC
NA,TRBV6-5,15,NA,TRBJ2-2,CASSLSLSSTGELFF,TGTGCCAGCAGTCTGAGCCTATCGAGCACCGGGGAGCTGTTTTTT
TRBD1,TRBV27,17,NA,TRBJ1-5,CASSGSGTGASNQPQHF,TGTGCCAGCAGTGGTTCCGGGACAGGGGCTTCCAATCAGCCCCAGCATTTT
NA,TRBV5-1,14,NA,TRBJ2-5,CASSSGTSPETQYF,TGCGCCAGCAGCTCTGGGACTTCACCAGAGACCCAGTACTTC
TRBD1,TRBV2,15,NA,TRBJ1-2,CASSAKQGAVRGYTF,TGTGCCAGCAGTGCGAAACAGGGGGCCGTACGTGGCTACACCTTC